Reported below is one T cell receptor beta chain. The data stem from a study of blood T cell repertoires in COVID-19. Germline V CDR1 and CDR2: SGHVS, FQNEAQ. There are 14 residues in the CDR3. With 1 base removed from V and 7 bases from J, the gap between germline ends came to 11 bases. Clones were sequenced by immunoSEQ multiplex PCR, and TCRdb holds only the in-frame ones, with some missing. The data hold around 250,000 clones, with around 82% observed a single time. Two negative PCRs, clearance, or symptom resolution had been documented for recovered Cohort 3 donors. The rearrangement links TRBV7-8 to TRBJ2-1; D is possibly TRBD2 (6 bases). Material for sequencing was PBMCs or T cells enriched from blood (not recorded which). This TCR was sampled from a man in his forties or fifties who had recovered from COVID-19. Here the CDR3 DNA reads TGTGCCAGCAGCTTAGTGGAGGGCGGAAATGAGCAGTTCTTC. It yields the protein CASSLVEGGNEQFF. The whole variable domain, remainder taken from reference TRBV7-8 and TRBJ2-1, is GAGVSQSPRYKVAKRGQDVALRCDPISGHVSLFWYQQALGQGPEFLTYFQNEAQLDKSGLPSDRFFAERPEGSVSTLKIQRTQQEDSAVYLCASSLVEGGNEQFFGPGTRLTVL.